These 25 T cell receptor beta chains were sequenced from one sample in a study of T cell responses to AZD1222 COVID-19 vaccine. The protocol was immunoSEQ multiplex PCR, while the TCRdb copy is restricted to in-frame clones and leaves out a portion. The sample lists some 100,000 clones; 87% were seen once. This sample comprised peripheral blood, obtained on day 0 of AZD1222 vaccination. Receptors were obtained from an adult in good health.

The CDR3 is CASRRRDLMNTEAFF. In DNA, the CDR3 is TGTGCCAGCAGGCGCCGGGACCTCATGAACACTGAAGCTTTCTTT. The V and J genes are TRBV5-6 and TRBJ1-1; TRBD1 might be the D (5 bases). The V gene's germline CDR1 is SGHDT and CDR2 YYEEEE. Trimming took off 5 bases at V and 0 bases at J, with 14 bases between the two ends. This CDR3 comprises 15 residues.

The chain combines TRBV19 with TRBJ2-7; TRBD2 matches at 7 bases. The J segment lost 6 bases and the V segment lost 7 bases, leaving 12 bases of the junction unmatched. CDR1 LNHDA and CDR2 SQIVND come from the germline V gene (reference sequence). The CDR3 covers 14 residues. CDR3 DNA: TGTGCCAGTACCTCGGGCGGGAGCCAAAGCGAGCAGTACTTC. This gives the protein CASTSGGSQSEQYF.

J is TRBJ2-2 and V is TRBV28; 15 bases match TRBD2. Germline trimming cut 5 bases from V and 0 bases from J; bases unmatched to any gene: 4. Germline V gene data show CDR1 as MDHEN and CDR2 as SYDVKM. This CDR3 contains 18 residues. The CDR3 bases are TGTGCCAGCAGTCCGGGACTAGCGGGAGGTACGAACACCGGGGAGCTGTTTTTT. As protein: CASSPGLAGGTNTGELFF. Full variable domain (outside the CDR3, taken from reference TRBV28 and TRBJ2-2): DVKVTQSSRYLVKRTGEKVFLECVQDMDHENMFWYRQDPGLGLRLIYFSYDVKMKEKGDIPEGYSVSREKKERFSLILESASTNQTSMYLCASSPGLAGGTNTGELFFGEGSRLTVL.

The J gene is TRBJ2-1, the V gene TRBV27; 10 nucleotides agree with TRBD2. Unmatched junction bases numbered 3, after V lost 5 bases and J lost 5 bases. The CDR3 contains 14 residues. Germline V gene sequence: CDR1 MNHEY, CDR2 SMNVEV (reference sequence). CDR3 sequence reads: CASSRTSGHNEQFF. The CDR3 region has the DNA TGTGCCAGCAGTCGGACTAGCGGTCACAATGAGCAGTTCTTC.

The CDR3 sequence: CASRPGGGTYNEQFF. The CDR3, as DNA: TGTGCCAGCAGGCCCGGGGGAGGAACCTACAATGAGCAGTTCTTC. V is TRBV28 and J is TRBJ2-1; D might be TRBD2 (6 bases). The CDR3 has 15 amino acids. Germline-derived CDR1 and CDR2 are MDHEN and SYDVKM. The V end was cut by 6 bases, the J end by 2 bases, with 14 bases between. The variable domain in full, with the rest retrieved from reference TRBV28 and TRBJ2-1, is DVKVTQSSRYLVKRTGEKVFLECVQDMDHENMFWYRQDPGLGLRLIYFSYDVKMKEKGDIPEGYSVSREKKERFSLILESASTNQTSMYLCASRPGGGTYNEQFFGPGTRLTVL.

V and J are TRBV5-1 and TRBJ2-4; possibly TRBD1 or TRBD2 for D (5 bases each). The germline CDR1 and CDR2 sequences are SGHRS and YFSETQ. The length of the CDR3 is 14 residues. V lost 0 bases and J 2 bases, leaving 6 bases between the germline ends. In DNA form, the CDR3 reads TGCGCCAGCAGCTTGGTGGGACCCAAAAACATTCAGTACTTC. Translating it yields CASSLVGPKNIQYF.

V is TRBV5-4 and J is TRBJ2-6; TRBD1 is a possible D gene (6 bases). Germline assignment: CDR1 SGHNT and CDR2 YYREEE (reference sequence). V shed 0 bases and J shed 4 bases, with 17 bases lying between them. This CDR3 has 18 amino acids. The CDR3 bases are TGTGCCAGCAGCTTGGGGGGGCAAGGTGCTCGCGGGGCCAACGTCCTGACTTTC. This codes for CASSLGGQGARGANVLTF.

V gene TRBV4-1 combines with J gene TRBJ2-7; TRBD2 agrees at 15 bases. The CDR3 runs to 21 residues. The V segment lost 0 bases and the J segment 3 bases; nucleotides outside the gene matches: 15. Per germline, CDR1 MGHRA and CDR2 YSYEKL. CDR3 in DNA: TGCGCCAGCAGCCAAGAAGGAGGACTAGCGGGAGGGCCGGGCGAGGTCTACGAGCAGTACTTC. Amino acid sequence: CASSQEGGLAGGPGEVYEQYF.

CDR3 amino acids: CASSLGRGINGYTF. The CDR3 bases are TGTGCCAGCAGCTTAGGCAGGGGCATTAATGGCTACACCTTC. V usage is TRBV7-2 and J usage is TRBJ1-2; D is perhaps TRBD1 (6 bases). The ends were cut back, 1 base at V and 6 bases at J, with 12 bases in the middle. The CDR3 has 14 amino acids. Germline-derived CDR1 and CDR2 are SGHTA and FQGNSA.

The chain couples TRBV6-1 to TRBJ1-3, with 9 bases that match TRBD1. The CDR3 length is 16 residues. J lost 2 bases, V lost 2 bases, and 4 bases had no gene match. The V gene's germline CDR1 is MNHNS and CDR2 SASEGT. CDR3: CASSERTGAAGNTIYF. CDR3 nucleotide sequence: TGTGCCAGCAGTGAACGGACAGGGGCGGCTGGAAACACCATATATTTT.

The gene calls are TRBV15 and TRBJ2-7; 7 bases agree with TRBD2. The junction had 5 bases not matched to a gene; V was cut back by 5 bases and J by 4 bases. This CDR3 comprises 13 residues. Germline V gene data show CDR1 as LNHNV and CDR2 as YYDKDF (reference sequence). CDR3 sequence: CATSRGRGYEQYF. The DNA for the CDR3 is TGTGCCACCAGCCGCGGGAGAGGGTACGAGCAGTACTTC.

CDR3 protein: CASSIAGTGVNEQFF. The DNA for the CDR3 is TGTGCCAGTAGTATAGCTGGGACAGGGGTCAATGAGCAGTTCTTC. The chain is built from TRBV19 and TRBJ2-1, with 10 bases fitting TRBD1. With V trimmed by 1 base and J by 6 bases, 3 bases remained unmatched. The CDR3 is made up of 15 amino acids. Germline CDR1 and CDR2: LNHDA and SQIVND (reference sequence).

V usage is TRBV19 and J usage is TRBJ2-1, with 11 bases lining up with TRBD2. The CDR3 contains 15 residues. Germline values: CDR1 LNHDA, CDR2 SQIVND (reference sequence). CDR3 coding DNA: TGTCCCCCCCCCTGCGGGACTAGCGGCTACAATGAGCAGTTCTTC. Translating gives CPPPCGTSGYNEQFF. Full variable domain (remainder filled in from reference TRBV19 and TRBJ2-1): DGGITQSPKYLFRKEGQNVTLSCEQNLNHDAMYWYRQDPGQGLRLIYYSQIVNDFQKGDIAEGYSVSREKKESFPLTVTSAQKNPTAFYLCPPPCGTSGYNEQFFGPGTRLTVL.

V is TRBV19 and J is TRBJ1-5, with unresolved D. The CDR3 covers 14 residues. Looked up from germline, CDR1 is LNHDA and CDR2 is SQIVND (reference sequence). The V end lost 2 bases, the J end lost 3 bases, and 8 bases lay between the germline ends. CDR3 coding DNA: TGTGCCAGTAGTATAATGGACCCCAATCAGCCCCAGCATTTT. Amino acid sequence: CASSIMDPNQPQHF.

This chain's CDR3 is CASSPLGTRNEQFF. The CDR3 nucleotides are TGTGCCAGCAGCCCACTCGGGACTCGCAATGAGCAGTTCTTC. The chain recombines TRBV27 with TRBJ2-1; tentatively, D is TRBD2 (6 bases). V was cut by 6 bases and J by 6 bases, with 15 bases left in between. Per germline, CDR1 MNHEY and CDR2 SMNVEV (reference sequence). The length of the CDR3 is 14 residues.

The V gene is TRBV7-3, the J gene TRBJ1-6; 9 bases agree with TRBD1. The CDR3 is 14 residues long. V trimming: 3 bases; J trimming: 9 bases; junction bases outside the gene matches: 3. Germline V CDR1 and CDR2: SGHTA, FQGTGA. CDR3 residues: CASSLTGGSSPLHF. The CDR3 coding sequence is TGTGCCAGCAGCTTGACAGGGGGGAGTTCACCCCTCCACTTT.

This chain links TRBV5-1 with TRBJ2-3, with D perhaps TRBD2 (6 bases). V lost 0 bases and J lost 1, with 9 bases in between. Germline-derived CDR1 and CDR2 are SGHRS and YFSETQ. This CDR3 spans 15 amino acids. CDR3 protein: CASSLELAGTDTQYF. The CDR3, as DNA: TGCGCCAGCAGCTTGGAATTAGCGGGCACAGATACGCAGTATTTT.

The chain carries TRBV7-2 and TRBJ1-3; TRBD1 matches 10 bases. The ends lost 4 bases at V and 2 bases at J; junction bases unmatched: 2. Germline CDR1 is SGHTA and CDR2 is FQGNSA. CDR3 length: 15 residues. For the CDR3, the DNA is TGTGCCAGCAGCTCCGGGACAGGGGCTGGAAACACCATATATTTT. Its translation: CASSSGTGAGNTIYF.

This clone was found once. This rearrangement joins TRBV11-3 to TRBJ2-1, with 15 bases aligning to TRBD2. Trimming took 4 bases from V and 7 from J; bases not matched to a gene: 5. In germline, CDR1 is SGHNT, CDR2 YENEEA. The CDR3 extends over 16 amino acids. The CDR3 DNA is TGTGCCAGCAGCTGGGGACTAGCGGGAGGCTTGAATGAGCAGTTCTTC. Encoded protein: CASSWGLAGGLNEQFF. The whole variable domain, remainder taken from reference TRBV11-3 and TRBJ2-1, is EAGVVQSPRYKIIEKKQPVAFWCNPISGHNTLYWYLQNLGQGPELLIRYENEEAVDDSQLPKDRFSAERLKGVDSTLKIQPAELGDSAVYLCASSWGLAGGLNEQFFGPGTRLTVL.

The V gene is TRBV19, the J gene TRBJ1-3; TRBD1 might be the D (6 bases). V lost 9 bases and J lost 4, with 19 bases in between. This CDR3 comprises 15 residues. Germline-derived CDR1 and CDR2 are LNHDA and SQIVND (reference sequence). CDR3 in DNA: TGTGCCAGCATCACACTGGGGACAAAAGGAAACACCATATATTTT. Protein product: CASITLGTKGNTIYF.

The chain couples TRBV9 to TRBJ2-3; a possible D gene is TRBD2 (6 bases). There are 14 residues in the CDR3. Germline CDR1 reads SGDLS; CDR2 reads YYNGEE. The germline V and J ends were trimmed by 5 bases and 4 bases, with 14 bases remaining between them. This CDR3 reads CASSGLPAADTQYF. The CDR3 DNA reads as TGTGCCAGCAGTGGACTACCGGCCGCAGATACGCAGTATTTT.

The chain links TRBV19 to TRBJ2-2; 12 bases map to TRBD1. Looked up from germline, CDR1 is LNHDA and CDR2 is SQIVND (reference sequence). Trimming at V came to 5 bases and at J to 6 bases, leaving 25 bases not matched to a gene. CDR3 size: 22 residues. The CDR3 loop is CASSPRRGQGASSRTAPGELFF. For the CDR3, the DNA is TGTGCCAGTAGTCCCCGGAGGGGACAGGGGGCGTCTAGCCGGACTGCCCCCGGGGAGCTGTTTTTT. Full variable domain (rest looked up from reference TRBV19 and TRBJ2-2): DGGITQSPKYLFRKEGQNVTLSCEQNLNHDAMYWYRQDPGQGLRLIYYSQIVNDFQKGDIAEGYSVSREKKESFPLTVTSAQKNPTAFYLCASSPRRGQGASSRTAPGELFFGEGSRLTVL.

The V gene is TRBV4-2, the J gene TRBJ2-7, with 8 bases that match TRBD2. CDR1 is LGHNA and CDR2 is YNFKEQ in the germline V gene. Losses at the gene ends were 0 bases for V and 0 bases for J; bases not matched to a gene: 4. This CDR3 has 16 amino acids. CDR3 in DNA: TGTGCCAGCAGCCAAGAAAGCGGGAGAAGCTCCTACGAGCAGTACTTC. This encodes CASSQESGRSSYEQYF.

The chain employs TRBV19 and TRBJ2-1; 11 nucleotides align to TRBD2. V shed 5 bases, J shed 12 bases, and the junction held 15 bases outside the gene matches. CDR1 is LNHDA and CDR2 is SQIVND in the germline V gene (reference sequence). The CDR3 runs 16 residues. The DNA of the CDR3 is TGTGCCAGTAGTCCCCTGCGAACTAGCGGGAGTGTATTGCAGTTCTTC. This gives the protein CASSPLRTSGSVLQFF.

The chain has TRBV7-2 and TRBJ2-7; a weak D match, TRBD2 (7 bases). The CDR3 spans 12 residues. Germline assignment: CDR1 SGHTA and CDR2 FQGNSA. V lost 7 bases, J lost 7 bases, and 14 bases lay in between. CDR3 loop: CASTMGGGEQYF. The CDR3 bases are TGTGCCAGCACCATGGGAGGGGGAGAGCAGTACTTC.